What follows are 7 T cell receptor beta chains derived from one specimen sequenced in a study of T cell responses to AZD1222 COVID-19 vaccine. TCRdb's table, derived via immunoSEQ multiplex PCR, lists solely in-frame clones and lacks some. The table has about 160,000 clones, about 92% seen once. Sequencing was performed on peripheral blood, taken 28 days after the second AZD1222 dose. The origin of the receptors is an adult who received the AZD1222 COVID-19 vaccine.

This clone was found once. The rearrangement joins TRBV5-4 to TRBJ2-3; possible D gene TRBD2, 6 bases. CDR3 length: 15 residues. Between the trimmed V and J ends, which lost 3 bases and 1 base, there was a span of 12 bases. Germline loops: CDR1 SGHNT, CDR2 YYREEE (reference sequence). In nucleotides, the CDR3 is TGTGCCAGCAGCTCTGGGGCTAGCGGCACAGATACGCAGTATTTT. This gives the protein CASSSGASGTDTQYF.

The chain has TRBV27 and TRBJ1-2; weak D call: TRBD1 (5 bases). V lost 3 bases to trimming and J lost 6 bases, with 11 bases between them. The germline V gene encodes CDR1 MNHEY and CDR2 SMNVEV (reference sequence). The length of the CDR3 is 13 residues. The CDR3, as DNA: TGTGCCAGCAGTTTCGCCAGGGAACATGGCTACACCTTC. It encodes CASSFAREHGYTF.

The chain links TRBV27 to TRBJ2-5; 7 nucleotides agree with TRBD1. The CDR3 covers 16 residues. Germline V CDR1 and CDR2: MNHEY, SMNVEV (reference sequence). J was trimmed by 1 base and V by 4 bases; bases with no gene match: 9. CDR3 sequence: CASSYTGQRCQETQYF. CDR3 DNA sequence: TGTGCCAGCAGTTACACGGGACAGCGATGCCAAGAGACCCAGTACTTC.

The chain has TRBV15 and TRBJ1-3; no clear D gene. V was shortened by 0 bases and J by 0 bases, with 9 bases between the two germline ends. CDR1 and CDR2 from the germline V gene are LNHNV and YYDKDF (reference sequence). The CDR3 contains 16 residues. The CDR3: CATSRDLEGSGNTIYF. The CDR3 coding sequence is TGTGCCACCAGCAGAGATCTAGAGGGCTCTGGAAACACCATATATTTT. Supplemented by reference TRBV15 and TRBJ1-3, the full variable domain reads DAMVIQNPRYQVTQFGKPVTLSCSQTLNHNVMYWYQQKSSQAPKLLFHYYDKDFNNEADTPDNFQSRRPNTSFCFLDIRSPGLGDTAMYLCATSRDLEGSGNTIYFGEGSWLTVV.

This clone was seen a single time. The chain has TRBV5-4 and TRBJ1-2; 8 bases line up with TRBD1. Germline loops: CDR1 SGHNT, CDR2 YYREEE (reference sequence). J gave up 3 bases and V 5 bases, and 9 bases lay outside the gene matches. The CDR3 is 15 amino acids. CDR3 in DNA: TGTGCCAGCAGTTACGACAGGGGCGTTTACTATGGCTACACCTTC. Translating it yields CASSYDRGVYYGYTF.

The chain uses TRBV7-2 and TRBJ2-6, with D perhaps TRBD1 (5 bases). The CDR3 is 15 residues long. With 0 bases removed from V and 2 bases from J, the gap between germline ends came to 5 bases. CDR1 is SGHTA and CDR2 is FQGNSA in the germline V gene. The DNA of the CDR3 is TGTGCCAGCAGCTTAGCAGGGGCTGGGGCCAACGTCCTGACTTTC. Translating gives CASSLAGAGANVLTF.

V and J are TRBV18 and TRBJ1-6; D might be TRBD1 (5 bases). The CDR3 is 13 residues long. Germline values: CDR1 KGHSH, CDR2 LQKENI. V gave up 5 bases and J gave up 9 bases, with 11 bases separating them. The CDR3 DNA reads TGTGCCAGCTCAGGGACGGCTGGTTCACCCCTCCACTTT. Translation gives CASSGTAGSPLHF.